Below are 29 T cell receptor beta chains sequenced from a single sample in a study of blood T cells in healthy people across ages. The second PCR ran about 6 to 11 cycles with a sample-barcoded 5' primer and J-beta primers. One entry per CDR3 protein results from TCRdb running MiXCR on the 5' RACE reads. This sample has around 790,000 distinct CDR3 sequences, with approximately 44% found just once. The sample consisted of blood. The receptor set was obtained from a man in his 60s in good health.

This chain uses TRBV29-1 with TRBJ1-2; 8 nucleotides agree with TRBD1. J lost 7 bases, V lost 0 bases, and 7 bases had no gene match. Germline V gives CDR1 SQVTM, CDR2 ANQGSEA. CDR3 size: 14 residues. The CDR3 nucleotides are TGCAGCGTTGAAGATCAGGGGGCGCGGGGTGGCTACACCTTC. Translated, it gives CSVEDQGARGGYTF.

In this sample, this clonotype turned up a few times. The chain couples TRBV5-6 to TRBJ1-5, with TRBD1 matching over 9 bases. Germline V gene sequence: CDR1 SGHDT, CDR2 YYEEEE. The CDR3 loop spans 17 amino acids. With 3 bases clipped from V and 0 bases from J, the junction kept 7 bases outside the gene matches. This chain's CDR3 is CASSSRGQGNSNQPQHF. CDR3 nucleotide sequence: TGTGCCAGCAGCTCGCGCGGACAGGGGAATAGCAATCAGCCCCAGCATTTT.

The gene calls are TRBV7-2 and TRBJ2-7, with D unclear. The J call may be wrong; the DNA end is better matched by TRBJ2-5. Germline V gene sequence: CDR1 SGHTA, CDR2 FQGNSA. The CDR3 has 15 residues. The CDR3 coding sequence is TGTGCCAGCAGCTTAGGACCAAAAGGGCAAGAGACCCAGTACTTC. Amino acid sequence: CASSLGPKGQETQYF.

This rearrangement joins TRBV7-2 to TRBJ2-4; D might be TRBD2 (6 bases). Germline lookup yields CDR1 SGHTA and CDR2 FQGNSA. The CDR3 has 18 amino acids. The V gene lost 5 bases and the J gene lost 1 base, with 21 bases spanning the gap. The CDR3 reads CASSLVGTGDGAKNIQYF. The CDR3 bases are TGTGCCAGCAGCCTGGTGGGGACGGGGGATGGGGCCAAAAACATTCAGTACTTC.

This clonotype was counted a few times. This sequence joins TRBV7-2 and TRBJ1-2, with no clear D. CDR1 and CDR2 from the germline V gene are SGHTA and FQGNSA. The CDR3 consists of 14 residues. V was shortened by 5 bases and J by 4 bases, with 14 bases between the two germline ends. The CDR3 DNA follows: TGTGCCAGCAGCGCGAAGCGGGAAACCTATGGCTACACCTTC. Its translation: CASSAKRETYGYTF.

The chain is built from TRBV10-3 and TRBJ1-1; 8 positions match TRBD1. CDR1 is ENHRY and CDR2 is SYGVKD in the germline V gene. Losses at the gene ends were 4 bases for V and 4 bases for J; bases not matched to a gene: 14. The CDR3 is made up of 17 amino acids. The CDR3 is CAISADRAGDYRTEAFF. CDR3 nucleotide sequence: TGTGCCATCAGTGCGGACAGGGCAGGGGATTACCGCACTGAAGCTTTCTTT.

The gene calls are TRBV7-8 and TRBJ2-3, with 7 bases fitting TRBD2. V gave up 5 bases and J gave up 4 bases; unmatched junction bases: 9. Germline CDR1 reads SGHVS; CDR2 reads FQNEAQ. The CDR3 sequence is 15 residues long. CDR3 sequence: CASSPTSGVSDTQYF. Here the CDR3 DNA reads TGTGCCAGCAGCCCCACCAGCGGGGTGTCAGATACGCAGTATTTT.

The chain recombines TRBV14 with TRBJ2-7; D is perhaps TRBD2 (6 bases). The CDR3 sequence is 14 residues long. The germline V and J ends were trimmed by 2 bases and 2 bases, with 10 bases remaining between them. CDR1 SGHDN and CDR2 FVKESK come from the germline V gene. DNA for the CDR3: TGTGCCAGCAGCCAACGGGGGTTGACCTACGAGCAGTACTTC. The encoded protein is CASSQRGLTYEQYF.

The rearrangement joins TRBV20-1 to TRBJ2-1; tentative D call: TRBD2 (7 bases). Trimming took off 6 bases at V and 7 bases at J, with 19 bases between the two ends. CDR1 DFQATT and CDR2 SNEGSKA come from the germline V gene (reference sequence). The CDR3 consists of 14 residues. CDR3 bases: TGCAGTGCCCCTAAATCGGGGGGCCTAAATGAGCAGTTCTTC. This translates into CSAPKSGGLNEQFF.

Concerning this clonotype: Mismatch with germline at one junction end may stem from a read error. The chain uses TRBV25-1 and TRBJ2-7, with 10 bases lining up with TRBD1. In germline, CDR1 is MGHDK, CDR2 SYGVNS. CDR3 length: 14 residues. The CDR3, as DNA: TGTGTCAGCAGTGGGGGACAGGGGAGGGACGAGCAGTACTTC. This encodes CVSSGGQGRDEQYF.

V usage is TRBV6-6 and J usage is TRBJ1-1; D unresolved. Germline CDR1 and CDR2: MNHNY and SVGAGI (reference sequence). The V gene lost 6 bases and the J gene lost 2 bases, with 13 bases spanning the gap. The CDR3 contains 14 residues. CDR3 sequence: CASSPQAINTEAFF. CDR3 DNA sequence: TGTGCCAGCAGCCCCCAAGCGATTAACACTGAAGCTTTCTTT.

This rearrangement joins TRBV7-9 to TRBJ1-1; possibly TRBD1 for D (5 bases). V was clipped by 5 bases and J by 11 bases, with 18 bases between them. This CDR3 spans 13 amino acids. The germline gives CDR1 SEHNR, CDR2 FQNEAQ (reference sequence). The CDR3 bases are TGTGCCAGCAGCACGGGGACGCCCGGCGGGGCTTTCTTT. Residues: CASSTGTPGGAFF. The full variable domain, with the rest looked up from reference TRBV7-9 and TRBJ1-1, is DTGVSQNPRHKITKRGQNVTFRCDPISEHNRLYWYRQTLGQGPEFLTYFQNEAQLEKSRLLSDRFSAERPKGSFSTLEIQRTEQGDSAMYLCASSTGTPGGAFFGQGTRLTVV.

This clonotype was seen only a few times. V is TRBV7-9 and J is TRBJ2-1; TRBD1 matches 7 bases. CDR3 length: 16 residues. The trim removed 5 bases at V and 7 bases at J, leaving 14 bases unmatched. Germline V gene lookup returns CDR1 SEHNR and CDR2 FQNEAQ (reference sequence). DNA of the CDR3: TGTGCCAGCAGCGCGCCCCGGGACAGAACTACTAATGAGCAGTTCTTC. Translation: CASSAPRDRTTNEQFF.

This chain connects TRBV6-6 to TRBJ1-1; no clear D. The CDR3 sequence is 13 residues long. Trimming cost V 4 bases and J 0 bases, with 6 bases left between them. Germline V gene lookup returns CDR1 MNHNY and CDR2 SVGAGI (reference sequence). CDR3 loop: CASSSAVNTEAFF. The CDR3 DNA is TGTGCCAGCAGTTCCGCCGTGAACACTGAAGCTTTCTTT.

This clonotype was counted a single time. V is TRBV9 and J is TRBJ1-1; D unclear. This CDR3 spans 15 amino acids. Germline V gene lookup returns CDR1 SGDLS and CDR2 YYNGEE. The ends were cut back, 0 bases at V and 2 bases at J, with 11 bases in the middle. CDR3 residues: CASSVDAGVNTEAFF. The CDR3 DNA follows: TGTGCCAGCAGCGTAGATGCGGGAGTTAACACTGAAGCTTTCTTT.

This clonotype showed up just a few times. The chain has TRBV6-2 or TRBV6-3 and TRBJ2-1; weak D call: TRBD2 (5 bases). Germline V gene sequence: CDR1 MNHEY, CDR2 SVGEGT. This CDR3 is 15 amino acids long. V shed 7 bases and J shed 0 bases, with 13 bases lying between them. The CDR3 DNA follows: TGTGCCAGCACACCCTCGGCGGGCTCCTACAATGAGCAGTTCTTC. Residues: CASTPSAGSYNEQFF.

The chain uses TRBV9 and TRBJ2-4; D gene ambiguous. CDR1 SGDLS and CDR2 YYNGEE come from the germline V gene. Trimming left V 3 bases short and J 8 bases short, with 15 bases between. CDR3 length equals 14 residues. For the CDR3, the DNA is TGTGCCAGCAGCGATCGACCCAATCGAGACATTCAGTACTTC. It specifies CASSDRPNRDIQYF.

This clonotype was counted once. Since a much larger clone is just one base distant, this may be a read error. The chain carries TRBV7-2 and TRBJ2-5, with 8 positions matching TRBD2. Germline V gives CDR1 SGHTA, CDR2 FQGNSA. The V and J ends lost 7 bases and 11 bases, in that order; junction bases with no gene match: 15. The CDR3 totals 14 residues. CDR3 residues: CASKRRAGVGEQYF. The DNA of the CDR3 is TGTGCCAGCAAAAGACGAGCGGGGGTGGGGGAGCAGTACTTC.

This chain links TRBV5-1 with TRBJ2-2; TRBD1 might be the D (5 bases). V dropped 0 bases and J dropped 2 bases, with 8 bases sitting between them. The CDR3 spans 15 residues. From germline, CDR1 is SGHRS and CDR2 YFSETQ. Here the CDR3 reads CASSLVQGNTGELFF. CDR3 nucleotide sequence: TGCGCCAGCAGCTTGGTGCAGGGCAACACCGGGGAGCTGTTTTTT.

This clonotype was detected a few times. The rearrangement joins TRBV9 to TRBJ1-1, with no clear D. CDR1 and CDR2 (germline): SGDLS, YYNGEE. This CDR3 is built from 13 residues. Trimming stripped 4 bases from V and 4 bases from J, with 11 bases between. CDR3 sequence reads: CASSPLPGTEAFF. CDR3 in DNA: TGTGCCAGCAGCCCCCTCCCCGGCACTGAAGCTTTCTTT.

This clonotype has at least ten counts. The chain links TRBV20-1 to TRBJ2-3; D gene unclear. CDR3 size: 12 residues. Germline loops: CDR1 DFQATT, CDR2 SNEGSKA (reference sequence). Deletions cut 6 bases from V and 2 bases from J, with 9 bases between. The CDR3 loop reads CSAKTLTDTQYF. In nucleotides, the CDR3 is TGCAGTGCAAAGACACTCACAGATACGCAGTATTTT.

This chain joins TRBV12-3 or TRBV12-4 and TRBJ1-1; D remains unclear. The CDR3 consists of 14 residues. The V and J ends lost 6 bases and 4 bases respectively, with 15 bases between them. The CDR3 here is CASSGKGWGTEAFF. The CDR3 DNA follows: TGTGCCAGCAGCGGGAAGGGATGGGGCACTGAAGCTTTCTTT.

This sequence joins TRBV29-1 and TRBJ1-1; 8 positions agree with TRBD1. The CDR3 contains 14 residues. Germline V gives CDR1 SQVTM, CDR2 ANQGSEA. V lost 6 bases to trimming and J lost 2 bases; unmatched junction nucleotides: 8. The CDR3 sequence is CSVPPGQENTEAFF. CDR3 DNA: TGCAGCGTACCCCCGGGACAGGAAAACACTGAAGCTTTCTTT.

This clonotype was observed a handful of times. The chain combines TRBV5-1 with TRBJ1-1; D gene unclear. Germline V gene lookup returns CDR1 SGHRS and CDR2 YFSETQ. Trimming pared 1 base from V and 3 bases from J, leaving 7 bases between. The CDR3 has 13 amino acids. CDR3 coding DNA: TGCGCCAGCAGCTTGAATACGGACACTGAAGCTTTCTTT. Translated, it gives CASSLNTDTEAFF.

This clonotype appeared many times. The chain's CDR3 is CASSWDRTSQETQYF. In DNA form, the CDR3 reads TGTGCCAGCAGTTGGGACAGGACCTCTCAAGAGACCCAGTACTTC. The chain couples TRBV12-3 or TRBV12-4 to TRBJ2-5; 8 bases align to TRBD1. This CDR3 region has 15 residues. Trimming removed 4 bases from V and 2 bases from J; junction bases left unmatched: 6.

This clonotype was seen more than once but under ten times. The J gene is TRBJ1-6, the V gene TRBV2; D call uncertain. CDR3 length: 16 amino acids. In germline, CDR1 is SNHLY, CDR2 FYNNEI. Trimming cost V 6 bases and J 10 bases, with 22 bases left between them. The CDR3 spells CASRKVRAGGNSPLHF. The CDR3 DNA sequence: TGTGCCAGCAGGAAGGTTCGGGCGGGTGGAAACTCACCCCTCCACTTT. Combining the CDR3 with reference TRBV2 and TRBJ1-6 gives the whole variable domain EPEVTQTPSHQVTQMGQEVILRCVPISNHLYFYWYRQILGQKVEFLVSFYNNEISEKSEIFDDQFSVERPDGSNFTLKIRSTKLEDSAMYFCASRKVRAGGNSPLHFGNGTRLTVT.

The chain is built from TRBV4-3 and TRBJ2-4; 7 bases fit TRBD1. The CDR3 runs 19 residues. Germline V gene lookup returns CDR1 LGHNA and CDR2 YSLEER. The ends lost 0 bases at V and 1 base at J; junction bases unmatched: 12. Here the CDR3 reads CASSQDFFDRDNAKNIQYF. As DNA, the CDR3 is TGCGCCAGCAGCCAAGATTTTTTTGACAGGGATAATGCCAAAAACATTCAGTACTTC.

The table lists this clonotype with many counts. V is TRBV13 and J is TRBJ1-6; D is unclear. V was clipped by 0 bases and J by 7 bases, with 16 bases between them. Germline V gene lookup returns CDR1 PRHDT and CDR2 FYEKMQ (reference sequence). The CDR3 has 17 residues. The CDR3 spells CASSLGLGDSANSPLHF. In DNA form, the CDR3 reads TGTGCCAGCAGCTTAGGCCTCGGGGATTCGGCGAATTCACCCCTCCACTTT.

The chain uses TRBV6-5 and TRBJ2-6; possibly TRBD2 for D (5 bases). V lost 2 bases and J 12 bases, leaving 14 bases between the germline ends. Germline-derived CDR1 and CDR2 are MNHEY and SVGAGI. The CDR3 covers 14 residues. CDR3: CASSYQAAAPVLTF. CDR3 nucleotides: TGTGCCAGCAGTTACCAGGCAGCGGCCCCCGTCCTGACTTTC.